The 28 T cell receptor beta chains in this list originate from one sample, sequenced in a study of T cell responses to AZD1222 COVID-19 vaccine. The table came from immunoSEQ multiplex PCR; TCRdb's copy has only in-frame clones and leaves some out. The data contain 100,000 to 150,000 clones, around 87% of them singletons. Sequenced here: peripheral blood, sampled on day 0 of AZD1222 vaccination. The receptors were sampled from an adult in good health.

The genes are TRBV9 and TRBJ2-1, with D perhaps TRBD1 (5 bases). The CDR3 totals 14 residues. V was clipped by 4 bases and J by 5 bases, with 13 bases between them. Germline-derived CDR1 and CDR2 are SGDLS and YYNGEE. The CDR3 DNA follows: TGTGCCAGCAGCCCCCAGGGTTGGAACAATGAGCAGTTCTTC. It specifies CASSPQGWNNEQFF. Drawing the rest from reference TRBV9 and TRBJ2-1, the complete variable domain is DSGVTQTPKHLITATGQRVTLRCSPRSGDLSVYWYQQSLDQGLQFLIQYYNGEERAKGNILERFSAQQFPDLHSELNLSSLELGDSALYFCASSPQGWNNEQFFGPGTRLTVL.

The V gene is TRBV6-5, the J gene TRBJ1-1; D might be TRBD1 (5 bases). V lost 6 bases to trimming and J lost 0 bases, with 11 bases between them. The CDR3 loop spans 14 amino acids. Germline assignment: CDR1 MNHEY and CDR2 SVGAGI. The DNA of the CDR3 is TGTGCCAGCAGCCGGGGGGTCCTGAACACTGAAGCTTTCTTT. Translated: CASSRGVLNTEAFF.

The chain has TRBV6-6 and TRBJ1-2; D remains ambiguous. The CDR3 runs 13 residues. The germline V gene has CDR1 MNHNY and CDR2 SVGAGI (reference sequence). The CDR3 loop is CASEGTTYYGYTF. As DNA, the CDR3 is TGTGCTTCGGAAGGTACGACCTACTATGGCTACACCTTC.

V and J are TRBV7-6 and TRBJ2-1, with D tentatively TRBD2 (7 bases). In germline, CDR1 is SGHVS, CDR2 FNYEAQ. CDR3 length: 15 amino acids. Trimming took 4 bases from V and 9 from J, leaving 19 bases between them. CDR3 region: CASSSRGGGGAEQFF. DNA of the CDR3: TGTGCCAGCAGCTCAAGGGGCGGGGGCGGTGCTGAGCAGTTCTTC.

The count of this clone is one. This sequence joins TRBV29-1 and TRBJ2-5; D possibly corresponds to TRBD2 (6 bases). This CDR3 is built from 12 residues. Germline-derived CDR1 and CDR2 are SQVTM and ANQGSEA. The V end was cut by 5 bases, the J end by 4 bases, with 11 bases between. The CDR3 is CSVLGGAETQYF. CDR3 in DNA: TGCAGCGTTTTGGGGGGAGCAGAGACCCAGTACTTC.

V is TRBV5-4 and J is TRBJ2-7; 9 bases match TRBD2. Germline-derived CDR1 and CDR2 are SGHNT and YYREEE (reference sequence). The trim removed 4 bases at V and 7 bases at J, leaving 12 bases unmatched. The CDR3 covers 15 residues. The CDR3 DNA reads TGTGCCAGCAGCCCTGGAGCCCGACTAGCGGATGAGCAGTACTTC. It translates to CASSPGARLADEQYF. The variable domain in full, completed from reference TRBV5-4 and TRBJ2-7, reads ETGVTQSPTHLIKTRGQQVTLRCSSQSGHNTVSWYQQALGQGPQFIFQYYREEENGRGNFPPRFSGLQFPNYSSELNVNALELDDSALYLCASSPGARLADEQYFGPGTRLTVT.

The chain is built from TRBV6-2 or TRBV6-3 and TRBJ1-6; 7 nucleotides line up with TRBD1. Germline CDR1 MNHEY, CDR2 SVGEGT. The CDR3 totals 15 residues. V was pared by 6 bases and J by 3 bases, with 5 bases of the junction left unmatched. DNA of the CDR3: TGTGCCAGCAGCGAAGGGGGCGGCTATAATTCACCCCTCCACTTT. Translated: CASSEGGGYNSPLHF.

The V gene is TRBV6-6, the J gene TRBJ1-1; 7 bases agree with TRBD1. V shed 7 bases and J 0 bases; nucleotides not matched to a gene: 14. This CDR3 has 17 residues. Germline V gene lookup returns CDR1 MNHNY and CDR2 SVGAGI (reference sequence). CDR3 DNA sequence: TGTGCCAGCAATCGACAGGGCTCGGGCTTCCTGAACACTGAAGCTTTCTTT. The encoded protein is CASNRQGSGFLNTEAFF.

The chain carries TRBV4-3 and TRBJ1-3; D is unresolved. The germline CDR1 and CDR2 sequences are LGHNA and YSLEER. V lost 0 bases to trimming and J lost 0 bases, with 12 bases between them. The CDR3 contains 17 residues. The CDR3: CASSQDRLTYSGNTIYF. The CDR3 DNA reads TGCGCCAGCAGCCAAGACAGGCTCACCTACTCTGGAAACACCATATATTTT.

This rearrangement joins TRBV7-9 to TRBJ2-3, with D possibly being TRBD2 (5 bases). The CDR3 covers 12 residues. Germline V gene lookup returns CDR1 SEHNR and CDR2 FQNEAQ (reference sequence). V was shortened by 4 bases and J by 8 bases, with 10 bases between the two germline ends. This CDR3 reads CASSSDRGTQYF. CDR3 bases: TGTGCCAGCAGCTCCGATCGGGGTACGCAGTATTTT.

On this clone itself: A junction boundary mismatches the germline segment, possibly from a read error. The V call is TRBV7-3, the J call TRBJ2-7; unclear D gene. CDR1 SGHTA and CDR2 FQGTGA come from the germline V gene. CDR3 length: 11 residues. CDR3 DNA sequence: TGTGCCAGCAGCTTAGCCGACATGCAGGACTTC. It yields the protein CASSLADMQDF.

This clone showed up just a few times. The rearrangement links TRBV29-1 to TRBJ2-1; 7 positions agree with TRBD2. The V segment lost 2 bases and the J segment 7 bases; nucleotides outside the gene matches: 11. CDR1 is SQVTM and CDR2 is ANQGSEA in the germline V gene. This CDR3 region has 15 residues. CDR3 sequence (DNA): TGCAGCGTTGAAATAGGGGCGGGAGTGATGAATGAGCAGTTCTTC. It encodes CSVEIGAGVMNEQFF.

This chain uses TRBV24-1 with TRBJ2-2; possibly TRBD2 for D (6 bases). The germline V gene encodes CDR1 KGHDR and CDR2 SFDVKD. This CDR3 comprises 14 residues. V lost 0 bases, J lost 7 bases, and 8 bases lay in between. In DNA, the CDR3 is TGTGCCACCAGTGATTTGGGAGGGCGCGGGGAGCTGTTTTTT. Encoded protein: CATSDLGGRGELFF.

The chain carries TRBV30 and TRBJ1-1, with D hard to call. Trimming shortened V by 2 bases and J by 3 bases, and 13 bases separated the two germline ends. Germline values: CDR1 GTSNPN, CDR2 SVGIG (reference sequence). CDR3 length: 14 amino acids. CDR3 amino acids: CAWSPLRGDTEAFF. CDR3 in DNA: TGTGCCTGGAGTCCCCTCCGGGGTGACACTGAAGCTTTCTTT.

The DNA of the CDR3 is TGTGCCAGCAGCTTAGGAGTAGGGAACACCGGGGAGCTGTTTTTT. Its protein product is CASSLGVGNTGELFF. J is TRBJ2-2 and V is TRBV7-2; D uncertain. The V end was cut by 1 base, the J end by 1 base, with 7 bases between. CDR3 length: 15 amino acids. Germline-derived CDR1 and CDR2 are SGHTA and FQGNSA.

This clone was seen only a few times. This rearrangement joins TRBV4-1 to TRBJ2-3, with D unclear. The CDR3 has 16 residues. Germline assignment: CDR1 MGHRA and CDR2 YSYEKL. V was cut by 4 bases and J by 1 base, with 15 bases left in between. The CDR3 sequence: CASSPPMRAGTDTQYF. The DNA for the CDR3 is TGCGCCAGCAGCCCACCGATGAGAGCCGGCACAGATACGCAGTATTTT.

This chain connects TRBV30 to TRBJ2-1, with no clear D. The V gene's germline CDR1 is GTSNPN and CDR2 SVGIG (reference sequence). This CDR3 is 14 amino acids long. The V end was cut by 1 base, the J end by 4 bases, with 11 bases between. The CDR3 DNA is TGTGCCTGGAGTGCCAACTACGATTACAATGAGCAGTTCTTC. Residues: CAWSANYDYNEQFF. Supplemented by reference TRBV30 and TRBJ2-1, the full variable domain reads SQTIHQWPATLVQPVGSPLSLECTVEGTSNPNLYWYRQAAGRGLQLLFYSVGIGQISSEVPQNLSASRPQDRQFILSSKKLLLSDSGFYLCAWSANYDYNEQFFGPGTRLTVL.

The rearrangement uses TRBV2 and TRBJ1-1, with TRBD1 matching 9 bases. J gave up 3 bases and V 6 bases, and 8 bases lay outside the gene matches. The CDR3 totals 15 residues. Germline V gives CDR1 SNHLY, CDR2 FYNNEI. Written as DNA, the CDR3 is TGTGCCAGCAGCGCACAGGGGGCGATGGACACTGAAGCTTTCTTT. The encoded protein is CASSAQGAMDTEAFF. Combining the CDR3 with reference TRBV2 and TRBJ1-1 gives the whole variable domain EPEVTQTPSHQVTQMGQEVILRCVPISNHLYFYWYRQILGQKVEFLVSFYNNEISEKSEIFDDQFSVERPDGSNFTLKIRSTKLEDSAMYFCASSAQGAMDTEAFFGQGTRLTVV.

The chain uses TRBV28 and TRBJ1-2, with D possibly being TRBD1 (6 bases). This CDR3 is built from 12 residues. V was clipped by 8 bases and J by 4 bases, with 11 bases between them. Germline loops: CDR1 MDHEN, CDR2 SYDVKM. The CDR3 nucleotides read TGTGCCAGCCAACAGGGAATCTATGGCTACACCTTC. Its translation is CASQQGIYGYTF.

The genes are TRBV9 and TRBJ1-2, with D tentatively TRBD1 (5 bases). Germline CDR1 reads SGDLS; CDR2 reads YYNGEE. The CDR3 is made up of 14 amino acids. Trimming left V 0 bases short and J 9 bases short, with 15 bases between. The CDR3, as DNA: TGTGCCAGCAGCGTAGAAGGGGCCGGGATCCGCTACACCTTC. Encoded protein: CASSVEGAGIRYTF.

This clone was seen once. The J gene is TRBJ1-1, the V gene TRBV5-5; the D is unclear. The CDR3 totals 14 residues. Trimming shortened V by 3 bases and J by 1 base, and 10 bases separated the two germline ends. Germline CDR1 SGHKS, CDR2 YYEKEE (reference sequence). CDR3 in amino acids: CASSSGLWNTEAFF. For the CDR3, the DNA is TGTGCCAGCAGCTCAGGTCTTTGGAACACTGAAGCTTTCTTT.

The chain has TRBV5-1 and TRBJ1-4, with a weak D call TRBD1 (6 bases). The CDR3 is 14 amino acids. The germline V gene encodes CDR1 SGHRS and CDR2 YFSETQ. Between the trimmed V and J ends, which lost 2 bases and 2 bases, there was a span of 7 bases. CDR3 in DNA: TGCGCCAGCAGCTTTCAGGGGACTAATGAAAAACTGTTTTTT. It specifies CASSFQGTNEKLFF.

V is TRBV28 and J is TRBJ1-2; 8 bases align to TRBD1. Germline trimming cut 5 bases from V and 4 bases from J; bases unmatched to any gene: 9. Germline CDR1 and CDR2: MDHEN and SYDVKM. CDR3 size: 15 residues. CDR3 loop: CASSPMDRVGYGYTF. CDR3 coding DNA: TGTGCCAGCAGTCCCATGGACAGGGTCGGCTATGGCTACACCTTC.

The gene calls are TRBV7-9 and TRBJ1-6; D gene ambiguous. V shed 2 bases and J shed 0 bases, with 14 bases lying between them. Germline loops: CDR1 SEHNR, CDR2 FQNEAQ (reference sequence). The CDR3 totals 18 residues. The CDR3 coding sequence is TGTGCCAGCAGCTTATCCGGCGGCCCAAGCTCCTATAATTCACCCCTCCACTTT. Translating gives CASSLSGGPSSYNSPLHF.

This clone occurred once. The chain employs TRBV5-1 and TRBJ2-4; D call uncertain. The CDR3 has 15 amino acids. The ends were cut back, 0 bases at V and 1 base at J, with 8 bases in the middle. Germline CDR1 SGHRS, CDR2 YFSETQ. The CDR3 reads CASSLDGHAKNIQYF. The CDR3 DNA sequence: TGCGCCAGCAGCTTGGATGGCCACGCCAAAAACATTCAGTACTTC.

The rearrangement links TRBV7-3 to TRBJ2-1, with D possibly TRBD2 on 6 matching bases. CDR3 length: 14 amino acids. Germline-derived CDR1 and CDR2 are SGHTA and FQGTGA. The germline V and J ends were trimmed by 3 bases and 10 bases, with 16 bases remaining between them. The CDR3 region is CASSLGGPQQEQFF. The CDR3 DNA reads as TGTGCCAGCAGCTTGGGGGGTCCTCAGCAGGAGCAGTTCTTC.

The V gene is TRBV5-4, the J gene TRBJ2-7; 7 bases align to TRBD1. The J segment lost 3 bases and the V segment lost 2 bases, leaving 5 bases of the junction unmatched. Germline loops: CDR1 SGHNT, CDR2 YYREEE (reference sequence). This CDR3 comprises 14 residues. The CDR3 sequence is CASSLTGVDYEQYF. The CDR3 region has the DNA TGTGCCAGCAGCTTAACAGGGGTGGACTACGAGCAGTACTTC.

The chain uses TRBV9 and TRBJ1-6, with 7 bases fitting TRBD1. Germline CDR1 and CDR2: SGDLS and YYNGEE. The length of the CDR3 is 14 residues. Trimming took 2 bases from V and 8 from J; bases not matched to a gene: 4. This CDR3 reads CASSVRDSDSPLHF. As DNA, the CDR3 is TGTGCCAGCAGCGTTCGGGACAGTGATTCACCCCTCCACTTT.